The rows below give T cell receptor beta chains drawn from one sample of a study of T cell repertoires in cytomegalovirus infection. MiXCR, run by TCRdb on the reads, gives a single entry per CDR3 protein. In the table there are some 350,000 distinct CDR3 sequences, about a third of which are singletons. Which antigens these TCRs recognize remains unknown. The sample here was cultured PBMCs, taken from culture after CMV antigen stimulation. The receptors were gathered from a human donor in good health (CMV status not recorded). Some clones in this sample may be carry-over from other donors' samples. Both conserved end residues are trimmed from each CDR3.

V | CDR3
TRBV7-8 | ASSWREYNEQF
TRBV30 | AWNGGGETQY
TRBV10-3 | AISTGTETQY
TRBV20-1 | SAFNGNTIY
TRBV6-2/TRBV6-3 | ASSSTGGRFKNIQY
TRBV7-2 | ASSPNRDYLLTGELF
TRBV7-9 | ASSWVGGGGRNTEAF
TRBV7-3 | ASWIGTSFNEQF
TRBV4-3 | ASSPYSTSGRGNEQF
TRBV5-4 | ASSLGPGDEKLF
TRBV11-3 | ASSLGTGGNYGYT
TRBV3-1 | ASSQLSYEQY
TRBV12-3/TRBV12-4 | ASSLGGSTAYEQY
TRBV7-2 | ASSLGPTRTYGYT
TRBV3-1 | ASRIGQHNSPLH
TRBV10-3 | AISERPSGNTEAF
TRBV20-1 | SARSGTSGAYEQY
TRBV7-6 | ASSLSRGRGTGELF
TRBV23-1 | ASSQPSYEQF
TRBV7-2 | ASSLNRGLQETQY
TRBV28 | ASSLGLAGFTDTQY
TRBV6-2/TRBV6-3 | ASTYGRDQPQH
TRBV6-2/TRBV6-3 | ASSYHGGIYEQY
TRBV18 | ASSPFLAGDGGPHEQY
TRBV3-1 | ASSQAFSGSHNEQF
TRBV19 | ASRAGNTDTQY
TRBV28 | ASRSVRGHYGYT
TRBV6-5 | ASSSKWQANYGYI
TRBV5-4 | ASSSGQQHNYGYT
TRBV7-2 | ASSQNLVSEAF
TRBV11-2 | ASSLVNLAGVYYNEQF